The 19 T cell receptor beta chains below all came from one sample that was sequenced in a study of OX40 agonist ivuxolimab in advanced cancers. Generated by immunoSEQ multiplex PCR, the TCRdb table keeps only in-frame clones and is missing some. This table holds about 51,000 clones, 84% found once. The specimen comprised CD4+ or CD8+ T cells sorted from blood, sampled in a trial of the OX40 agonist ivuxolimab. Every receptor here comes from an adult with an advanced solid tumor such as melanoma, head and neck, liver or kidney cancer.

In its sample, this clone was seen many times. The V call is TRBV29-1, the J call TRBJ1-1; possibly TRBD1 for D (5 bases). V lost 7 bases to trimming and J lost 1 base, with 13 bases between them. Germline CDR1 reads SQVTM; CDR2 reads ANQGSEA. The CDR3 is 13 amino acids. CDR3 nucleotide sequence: TGCAGCGCTCCGGGACTTACGAACACTGAAGCTTTCTTT. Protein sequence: CSAPGLTNTEAFF.

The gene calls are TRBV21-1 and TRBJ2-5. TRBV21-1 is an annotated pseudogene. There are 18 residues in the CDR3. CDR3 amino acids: CASSKVSRDLEIMGTQYF. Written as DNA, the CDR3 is TGTGCCAGCAGCAAAGTTAGTAGGGACCTTGAGATTATGGGGACCCAGTACTTC.

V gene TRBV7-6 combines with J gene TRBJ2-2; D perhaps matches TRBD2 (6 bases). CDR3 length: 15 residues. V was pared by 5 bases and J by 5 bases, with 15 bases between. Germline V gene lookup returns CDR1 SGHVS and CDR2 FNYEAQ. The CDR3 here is CASSPYREQTGELFF. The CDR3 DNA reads TGTGCCAGCAGCCCGTACCGGGAGCAAACCGGGGAGCTGTTTTTT.

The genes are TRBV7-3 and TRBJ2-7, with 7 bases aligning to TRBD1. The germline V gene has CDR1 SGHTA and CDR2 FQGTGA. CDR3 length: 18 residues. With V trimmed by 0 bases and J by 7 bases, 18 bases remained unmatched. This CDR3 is CASSLTGGTGPGHGEQYF. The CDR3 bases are TGTGCCAGCAGCTTAACAGGGGGCACAGGGCCCGGGCATGGAGAGCAGTACTTC.

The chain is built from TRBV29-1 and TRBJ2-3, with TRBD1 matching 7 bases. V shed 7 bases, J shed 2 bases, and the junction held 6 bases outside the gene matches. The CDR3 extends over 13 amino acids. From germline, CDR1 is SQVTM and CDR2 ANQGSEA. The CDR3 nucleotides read TGCAGCGCCGACAGGGAAAACACAGATACGCAGTATTTT. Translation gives CSADRENTDTQYF.

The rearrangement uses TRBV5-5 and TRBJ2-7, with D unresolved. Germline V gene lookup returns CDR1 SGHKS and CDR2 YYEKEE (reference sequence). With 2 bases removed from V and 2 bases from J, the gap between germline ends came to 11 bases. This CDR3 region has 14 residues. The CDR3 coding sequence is TGTGCCAGCAGCTTTTGGGCAGATGCCTACGAGCAGTACTTC. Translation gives CASSFWADAYEQYF.

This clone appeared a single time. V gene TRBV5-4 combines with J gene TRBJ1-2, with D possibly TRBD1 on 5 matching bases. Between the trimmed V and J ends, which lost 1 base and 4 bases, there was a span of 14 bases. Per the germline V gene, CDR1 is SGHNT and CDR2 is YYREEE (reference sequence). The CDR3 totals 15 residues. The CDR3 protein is CASSLRLEGRYGYTF. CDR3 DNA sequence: TGTGCCAGCAGCTTGCGGTTGGAGGGGCGCTATGGCTACACCTTC. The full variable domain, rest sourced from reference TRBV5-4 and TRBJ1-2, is ETGVTQSPTHLIKTRGQQVTLRCSSQSGHNTVSWYQQALGQGPQFIFQYYREEENGRGNFPPRFSGLQFPNYSSELNVNALELDDSALYLCASSLRLEGRYGYTFGSGTRLTVV.

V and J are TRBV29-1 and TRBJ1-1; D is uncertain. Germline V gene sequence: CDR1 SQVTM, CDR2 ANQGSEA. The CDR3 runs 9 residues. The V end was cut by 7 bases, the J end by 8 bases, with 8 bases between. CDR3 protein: CSAPGEAFF. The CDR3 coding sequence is TGCAGCGCCCCGGGGGAAGCTTTCTTT.

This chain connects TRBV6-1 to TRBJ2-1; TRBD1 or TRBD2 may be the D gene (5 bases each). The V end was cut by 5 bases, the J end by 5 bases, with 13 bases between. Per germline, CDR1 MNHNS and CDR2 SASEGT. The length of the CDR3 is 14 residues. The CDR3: CASSPTGTNNEQFF. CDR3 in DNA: TGTGCCAGCAGTCCAACCGGGACCAACAATGAGCAGTTCTTC.

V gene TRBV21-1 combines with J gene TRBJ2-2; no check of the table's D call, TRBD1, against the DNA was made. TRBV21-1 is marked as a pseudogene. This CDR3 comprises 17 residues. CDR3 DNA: TGTGCCAGCCGGGACAGGGGGCGAAGAAGGTACACCGGGGAGCTGTTTTTT. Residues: CASRDRGRRRYTGELFF.

Here the CDR3 reads CASSELFQDYGYTF. The DNA for the CDR3 is TGTGCCAGCAGTGAGTTATTCCAGGATTATGGCTACACCTTC. This rearrangement joins TRBV2 to TRBJ1-2, with D hard to call. Germline values: CDR1 SNHLY, CDR2 FYNNEI. The CDR3 contains 14 residues. The ends were cut back, 3 bases at V and 5 bases at J, with 13 bases in the middle.

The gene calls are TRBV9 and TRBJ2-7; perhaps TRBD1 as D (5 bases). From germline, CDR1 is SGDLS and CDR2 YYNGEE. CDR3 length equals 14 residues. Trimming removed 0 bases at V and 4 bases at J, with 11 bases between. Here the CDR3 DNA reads TGTGCCAGCAGCGTAGGTGGCAGGGAATACGAGCAGTACTTC. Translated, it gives CASSVGGREYEQYF.

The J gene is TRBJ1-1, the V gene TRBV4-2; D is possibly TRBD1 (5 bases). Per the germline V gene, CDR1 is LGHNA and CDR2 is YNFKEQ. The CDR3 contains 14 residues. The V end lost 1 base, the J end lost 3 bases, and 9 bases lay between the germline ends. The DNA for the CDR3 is TGTGCCAGCAGCCAAGTCCAGGGAGACACTGAAGCTTTCTTT. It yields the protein CASSQVQGDTEAFF.

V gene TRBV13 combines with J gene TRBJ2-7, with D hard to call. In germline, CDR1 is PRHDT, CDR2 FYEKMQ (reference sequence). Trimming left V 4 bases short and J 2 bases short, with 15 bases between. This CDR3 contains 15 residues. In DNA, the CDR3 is TGTGCCAGCAGCTCCCGGTCCCACTCCACCTACGAGCAGTACTTC. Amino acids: CASSSRSHSTYEQYF.

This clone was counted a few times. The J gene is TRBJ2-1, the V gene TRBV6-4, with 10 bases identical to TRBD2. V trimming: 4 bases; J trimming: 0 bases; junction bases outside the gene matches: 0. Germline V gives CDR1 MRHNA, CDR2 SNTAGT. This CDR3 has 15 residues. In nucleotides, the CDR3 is TGTGCCAGCAGTGGGACTAGCGGCTCCTACAATGAGCAGTTCTTC. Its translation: CASSGTSGSYNEQFF.

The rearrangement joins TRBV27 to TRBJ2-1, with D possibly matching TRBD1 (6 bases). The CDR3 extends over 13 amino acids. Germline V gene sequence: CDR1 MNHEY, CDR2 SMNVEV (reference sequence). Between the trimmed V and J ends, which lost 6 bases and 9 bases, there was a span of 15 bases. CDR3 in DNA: TGTGCCAGCAGAACCGGGACACCAGGTGAGCAGTTCTTC. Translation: CASRTGTPGEQFF.

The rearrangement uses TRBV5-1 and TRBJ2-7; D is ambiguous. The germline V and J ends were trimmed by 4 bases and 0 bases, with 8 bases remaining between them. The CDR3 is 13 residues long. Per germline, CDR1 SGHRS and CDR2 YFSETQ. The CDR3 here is CASSRMGSYEQYF. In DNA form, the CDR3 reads TGCGCCAGCAGCAGAATGGGCTCCTACGAGCAGTACTTC.

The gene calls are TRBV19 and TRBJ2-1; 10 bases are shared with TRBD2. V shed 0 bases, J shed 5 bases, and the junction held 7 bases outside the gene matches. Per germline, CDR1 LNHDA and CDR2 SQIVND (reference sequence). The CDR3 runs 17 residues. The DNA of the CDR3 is TGTGCCAGTAGTATAGAGCGAGCGGGAGGGCCCCACAATGAGCAGTTCTTC. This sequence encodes CASSIERAGGPHNEQFF.

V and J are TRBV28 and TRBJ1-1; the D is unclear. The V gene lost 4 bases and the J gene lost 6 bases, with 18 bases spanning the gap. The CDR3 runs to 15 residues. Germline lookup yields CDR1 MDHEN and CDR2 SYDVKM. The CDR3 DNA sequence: TGTGCCAGCAGTTCGCCGACCGACCTCGGGCCTGAAGCTTTCTTT. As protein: CASSSPTDLGPEAFF.